One sample yielded the 19 T cell receptor beta chains listed below, sequenced in a study of siplizumab effects on memory and regulatory T cells. Libraries were prepared by immunoSEQ multiplex PCR; TCRdb keeps only in-frame clonotypes and omits some of them. The sample shows 100,000 or so clones, about 90% of them seen only once. Material for sequencing was Tregs sorted from blood. The receptors derive from a human donor in good health.

V and J are TRBV2 and TRBJ1-2; D is perhaps TRBD1 (5 bases). V was clipped by 4 bases and J by 4 bases, with 10 bases between them. The germline CDR1 and CDR2 sequences are SNHLY and FYNNEI. The CDR3 contains 13 residues. The CDR3 sequence is CASSGTPAYGYTF. The CDR3 DNA is TGTGCCAGCAGTGGGACACCAGCCTATGGCTACACCTTC.

The chain is built from TRBV29-1 and TRBJ2-5; D not certain. Trimming took off 3 bases at V and 1 base at J, with 6 bases between the two ends. The CDR3 spans 12 residues. Germline assignment: CDR1 SQVTM and CDR2 ANQGSEA. The CDR3 sequence is CSVDPLQETQYF. CDR3 nucleotide sequence: TGCAGCGTTGATCCACTCCAAGAGACCCAGTACTTC. Filled out from reference TRBV29-1 and TRBJ2-5, the complete variable domain reads SAVISQKPSRDICQRGTSLTIQCQVDSQVTMMFWYRQQPGQSLTLIATANQGSEATYESGFVIDKFPISRPNLTFSTLTVSNMSPEDSSIYLCSVDPLQETQYFGPGTRLLVL.

In this sample, this clone turned up once. The chain links TRBV7-8 to TRBJ1-1; D uncertain. Germline CDR1 and CDR2: SGHVS and FQNEAQ. The CDR3 spans 13 residues. Trimming removed 7 bases at V and 1 base at J, with 10 bases between. The CDR3 reads CASKFGRNTEAFF. For the CDR3, the DNA is TGTGCCAGCAAATTTGGCCGGAACACTGAAGCTTTCTTT.

The chain joins TRBV2 to TRBJ1-5, with TRBD1 as a possible D gene (5 bases). The CDR3 length is 12 residues. The germline V and J ends were trimmed by 1 base and 11 bases, with 9 bases remaining between them. Germline V gives CDR1 SNHLY, CDR2 FYNNEI. Here the CDR3 DNA reads TGTGCCAGCAGTGAAGGACAGTTTACCCAGCATTTT. This translates into CASSEGQFTQHF.

This chain joins TRBV19 and TRBJ2-6; perhaps TRBD1 as D (6 bases). Trimming took 1 base from V and 4 from J, leaving 8 bases between them. Looked up from germline, CDR1 is LNHDA and CDR2 is SQIVND (reference sequence). This CDR3 region has 15 residues. The CDR3 spells CASSIGTAGANVLTF. CDR3 nucleotide sequence: TGTGCCAGTAGTATAGGGACAGCCGGGGCCAACGTCCTGACTTTC. Complete variable domain (other parts from reference TRBV19 and TRBJ2-6): DGGITQSPKYLFRKEGQNVTLSCEQNLNHDAMYWYRQDPGQGLRLIYYSQIVNDFQKGDIAEGYSVSREKKESFPLTVTSAQKNPTAFYLCASSIGTAGANVLTFGAGSRLTVL.

This chain uses TRBV7-6 with TRBJ2-2, with D maybe TRBD1 (6 bases). This CDR3 is built from 15 residues. Trimming removed 7 bases at V and 0 bases at J, with 12 bases between. CDR1 and CDR2 (germline): SGHVS, FNYEAQ. This CDR3 is CASNTGQANTGELFF. CDR3 bases: TGTGCCAGCAACACGGGACAAGCGAACACCGGGGAGCTGTTTTTT.

This clone appeared a single time. The chain carries TRBV29-1 and TRBJ2-3, with D hard to call. The CDR3 sequence is 11 residues long. The germline gives CDR1 SQVTM, CDR2 ANQGSEA. The ends were cut back, 7 bases at V and 4 bases at J, with 9 bases in the middle. In DNA, the CDR3 is TGCAGCGGGAGTATGTCAGATACGCAGTATTTT. Protein: CSGSMSDTQYF.

The chain joins TRBV10-3 to TRBJ2-7; D assignment may be TRBD1 or TRBD2 (5 bases each). CDR1 is ENHRY, CDR2 SYGVKD, per germline. CDR3 length: 11 amino acids. The V and J ends lost 9 bases and 6 bases respectively, with 12 bases between them. In nucleotides, the CDR3 is TGTGCCATTGGGACGGCCCGCGAGCAGTACTTC. Protein sequence: CAIGTAREQYF.

The chain has TRBV5-6 and TRBJ2-7; tentatively, D is TRBD2 (5 bases). Trimming stripped 0 bases from V and 1 base from J, with 8 bases between. CDR3 length: 14 residues. CDR1 and CDR2 from the germline V gene are SGHDT and YYEEEE. Here the CDR3 reads CASSLGGYSYEQYF. CDR3 nucleotide sequence: TGTGCCAGCAGCTTGGGCGGGTATTCCTACGAGCAGTACTTC. Full variable domain (remainder filled in from reference TRBV5-6 and TRBJ2-7): DAGVTQSPTHLIKTRGQQVTLRCSPKSGHDTVSWYQQALGQGPQFIFQYYEEEERQRGNFPDRFSGHQFPNYSSELNVNALLLGDSALYLCASSLGGYSYEQYFGPGTRLTVT.

This chain uses TRBV5-8 with TRBJ1-2; TRBD1 is a possible D gene (5 bases). This CDR3 has 13 residues. Per germline, CDR1 SGHTS and CDR2 YDEGEE. V lost 2 bases and J 8 bases, leaving 13 bases between the germline ends. The CDR3 coding sequence is TGTGCCAGCAGCTTTGATGGGGCGCGGGGCTACACCTTC. Amino acids: CASSFDGARGYTF.

V is TRBV7-2 and J is TRBJ2-7, with D perhaps matching TRBD2 (6 bases). The CDR3 is 15 amino acids. Deletions cut 1 base from V and 2 bases from J, with 12 bases between. CDR1 is SGHTA, CDR2 FQGNSA, per germline. CDR3 nucleotide sequence: TGTGCCAGCAGCTTAGTACTAGCAGTCCCCTACGAGCAGTACTTC. Its translation is CASSLVLAVPYEQYF.

This chain connects TRBV5-6 to TRBJ1-6; possible D gene TRBD1, 5 bases. The CDR3 is made up of 15 amino acids. CDR1 and CDR2 from the germline V gene are SGHDT and YYEEEE. V shed 4 bases and J shed 7 bases, with 15 bases lying between them. CDR3 in amino acids: CASSVVQVQNSPLHF. The CDR3 DNA follows: TGTGCCAGCAGCGTGGTACAGGTCCAAAATTCACCCCTCCACTTT.

The chain is built from TRBV1 and TRBJ1-4. TRBV1 counts as a pseudogene. The CDR3 length is 15 residues. The CDR3 DNA sequence: TGCACCAGCAGCCGGGCGGGAGGGCTGGGTGAAAAACTGTTTTTT. This encodes CTSSRAGGLGEKLFF.

The chain carries TRBV9 and TRBJ2-7; no clear D. The germline gives CDR1 SGDLS, CDR2 YYNGEE. With 4 bases removed from V and 3 bases from J, the gap between germline ends came to 11 bases. This CDR3 has 13 amino acids. CDR3 residues: CASSPRTNYEQYF. CDR3 bases: TGTGCCAGCAGCCCTAGGACCAACTACGAGCAGTACTTC.

The chain combines TRBV6-6 with TRBJ2-3, with TRBD2 matching over 7 bases. The CDR3 runs to 16 residues. Trimming removed 6 bases from V and 0 bases from J; junction bases left unmatched: 9. Germline V gene lookup returns CDR1 MNHNY and CDR2 SVGAGI (reference sequence). The CDR3 sequence: CASRESSGASTDTQYF. The CDR3 DNA follows: TGTGCCAGCAGGGAATCGAGCGGGGCGAGCACAGATACGCAGTATTTT.

The chain employs TRBV28 and TRBJ2-5; D unclear. The DNA end is a closer match to TRBJ2-7, so the J assignment may be wrong. Germline-derived CDR1 and CDR2 are MDHEN and SYDVKM. This CDR3 spans 11 amino acids. CDR3 protein: CASSLNYEQYF. The CDR3 region has the DNA TGTGCCAGCAGTTTAAACTACGAGCAGTACTTC.

This rearrangement joins TRBV5-1 to TRBJ2-2; 7 bases agree with TRBD1. The V gene end was trimmed by 7 bases and the J gene end by 3 bases; junction bases not matched to a gene: 6. Germline lookup yields CDR1 SGHRS and CDR2 YFSETQ. This CDR3 comprises 14 residues. CDR3 nucleotides: TGCGCCAGCCGGACAGGTGCAGACACCGGGGAGCTGTTTTTT. It codes for CASRTGADTGELFF.

The chain uses TRBV9 and TRBJ2-7; D perhaps matches TRBD2 (6 bases). The CDR3 length is 13 residues. CDR1 and CDR2 from the germline V gene are SGDLS and YYNGEE. The V end was cut by 0 bases, the J end by 5 bases, with 9 bases between. DNA for the CDR3: TGTGCCAGCAGCGTAGCACTAGCAGACGAGCAGTACTTC. Translation gives CASSVALADEQYF.

The chain joins TRBV6-1 to TRBJ2-6; D gene uncertain. This CDR3 region has 15 residues. The V gene's germline CDR1 is MNHNS and CDR2 SASEGT. The V end lost 2 bases, the J end lost 0 bases, and 5 bases lay between the germline ends. CDR3 sequence: CASSELYSGANVLTF. CDR3 DNA: TGTGCCAGCAGTGAACTGTACTCTGGGGCCAACGTCCTGACTTTC.